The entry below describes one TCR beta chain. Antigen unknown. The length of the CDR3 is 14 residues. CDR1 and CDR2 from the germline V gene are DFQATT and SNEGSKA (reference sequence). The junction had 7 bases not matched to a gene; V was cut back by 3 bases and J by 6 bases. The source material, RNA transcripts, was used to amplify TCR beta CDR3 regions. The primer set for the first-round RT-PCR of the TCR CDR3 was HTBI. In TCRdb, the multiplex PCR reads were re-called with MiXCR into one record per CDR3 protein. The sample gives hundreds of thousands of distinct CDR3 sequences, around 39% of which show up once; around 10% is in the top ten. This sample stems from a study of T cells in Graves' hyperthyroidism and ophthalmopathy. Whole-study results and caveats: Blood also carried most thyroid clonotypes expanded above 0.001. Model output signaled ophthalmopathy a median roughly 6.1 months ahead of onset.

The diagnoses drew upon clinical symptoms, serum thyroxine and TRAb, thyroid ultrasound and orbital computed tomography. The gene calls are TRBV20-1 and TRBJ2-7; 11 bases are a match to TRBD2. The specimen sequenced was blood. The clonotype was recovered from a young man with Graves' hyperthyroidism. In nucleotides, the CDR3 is TGCAGTGCTAGGGCTAGCGGGAGGATGGGCGAGCAGTACTTC. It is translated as CSARASGRMGEQYF.